This T cell receptor beta chain was found in a study of OX40 agonist ivuxolimab in advanced cancers. In the study overall: With a range of roughly 23 to 79, age averaged approximately 64 years, and 70% to 85% were male. General study results and limits: Dose levels from 0.1 to 3.0 mg/kg saw CD4+ and CD8+ blood T cells expand clonally by week 6.

This clone turned up a few times. The antigen is unknown. Repertoires were generated with immunoSEQ multiplex PCR, while TCRdb's copy carries only in-frame clones and drops some. The sample lists 43,000 or so clones, approximately 83% occurring once. This sequence originates from an adult with an advanced solid tumor such as melanoma, head and neck, liver or kidney cancer. The source was CD4+ or CD8+ T cells sorted from blood, collected in a trial of the OX40 agonist ivuxolimab.

Here the CDR3 DNA reads TGCGCCAGCAGCATGAACCCAACCCCCCCCTACAATGAGCAGTTCTTC. Its protein product is CASSMNPTPPYNEQFF. The chain joins TRBV10-1 to TRBJ2-1; no reliable D call. This CDR3 has 16 residues. V gave up 6 bases and J gave up 2 bases, with 17 bases separating them. The germline CDR1 and CDR2 sequences are WNHNN and SYGVQD (reference sequence).